This T cell receptor beta chain was retrieved from a study of T cells in Graves' hyperthyroidism and ophthalmopathy (dated by TCRdb to between 2018 and 2020). Concerning the study at large: Peripheral blood was collected at initial diagnosis, before any treatment. Following sampling, methimazole starting at 30 mg daily was given to hyperthyroidism patients, and high-dose intravenous methylprednisolone was given to ophthalmopathy patients. Whether ophthalmopathy could be predicted prospectively was tested in an independent validation cohort made up of some 20 hyperthyroidism patients plus 17 patients who later progressed to ophthalmopathy. According to the paper, TCR Vbeta CDR3 sequencing was carried out on 135 peripheral blood samples, which came from under 50 ophthalmopathy, under 80 hyperthyroidism and about 17 progressor patients. The roughly 91 discovery patients were randomly split 7:3 into training and test sets. Thyroid tissue and blood T-cell repertoires from more than five Graves' hyperthyroidism patients were also compared in the study. To identify distinguishing TCR V-J signatures, a discovery cohort of 100 or so patients was used, comprising 43 with Graves' ophthalmopathy and 55 to 65 with stable Graves' hyperthyroidism.

This clonotype appeared many times. It lacks a known antigen. No clone much larger than this one lies a single base away; base qualities are absent. V ends up 3 bases short and J 1 base short, with an unmatched junction base count of 8. Counted from cysteine to phenylalanine, this CDR3 has 16 amino acids. The read is trimmed to its CDR3 DNA, 48 bases read in frame from base 1. Amplification of TCR beta CDR3 regions was carried out from RNA transcripts. The TCR CDR3 was subjected to a first round of RT-PCR using the HTBI primer set and the Qiagen OneStep RT-PCR kit. Libraries were constructed in a second round of multiplex PCR, after which size selection and purification were performed. Paired-end sequencing of the libraries was performed with 100 bp reads on an Illumina HiSeq2000. The source study handled its data this way. SOAPnuke was used to process the raw data, removing reads that contained adapters or uncalled bases, had a mean Phred below 15, or lacked an exact match to the constant primer or identifier. COPE v1.2.5 was used to merge the high-quality paired reads, and each unique nucleotide sequence was defined as a clonotype. Clonotypes were aligned to IMGT TRBV, TRBD and TRBJ reference segments using MiTCR v1.1. The analysis was restricted to V-J combinations with a frequency above 0.0001, which together covered 98% to 99.2% of the repertoires. The TCS score was defined as the ratio of F50 (clonal expansion) to E x V (chaos), calculated using BLOSUM62-based TCRdist between CDR3 peptides within each V-J. Welch's t-statistics and random forest reduced 450 to 600 V-J features to roughly 13, which were used in a naive Bayes classifier (R e1071). TCRdb applied fastp at Q25 and MiXCR to the public reads, then kept only in-frame beta chains. Rows are combined by CDR3 protein, so each entry shows the most common genes and DNA. These V and J calls are TCRdb output, not the study's own analysis. The sample includes hundreds of thousands of distinct CDR3 sequences, with less than 25% observed a single time. The ten largest clones take up around a third of the sample.

Moderately to severely active disease, a Clinical Activity Score of at least 3, a NOSPECS grade of at least 4, and a duration under 3 months were present in ophthalmopathy patients. Any patient with an uncontrolled infection, another autoimmune disease, pregnancy or lactation was excluded. Diagnoses relied on clinical symptoms, serum thyroxine and TRAb, thyroid ultrasound and orbital computed tomography. PBMCs were separated from approximately 9.9 ml of fresh peripheral blood using Ficoll-Paque density gradient centrifugation. Trizol reagent was used to extract total RNA, and RNA quality was then checked on an Agilent 2100 Bioanalyzer. Results and caveats for the whole study, not just this receptor: A model built on a 13 V-J signature distinguished ophthalmopathy from stable hyperthyroidism, reaching roughly 88% sensitivity and 81% to 83% specificity in cross-validation and 80%/75% in testing. Sample size was not statistically predetermined, and blinding of investigators to group allocation was not performed. Most expanded thyroid clonotypes (frequency above 0.001) were also found in blood, which suggests that blood repertoires may mirror thyroid immune responses. In validation, the model predicted progression to ophthalmopathy with approximately 71% sensitivity and less than 75% specificity, a median of 6.5 months before onset.

This TCR derives from a man aged 25 to 45 with Graves' ophthalmopathy. Rearrangement joined TRBV12-3 or TRBV12-4 to TRBJ1-1, and 7 bases in between align with TRBD1. Sequencing input: blood. This receptor carries the CDR3 CASSLKTTGQNTEAFF. The sequence in DNA is TGTGCCAGCAGTTTGAAAACGACAGGGCAGAACACTGAAGCTTTCTTT.